A single sample gave rise to the 13 T cell receptor beta chains below, sequenced in a study of CD8 T cells in ankylosing spondylitis. MiXCR, run by TCRdb on the 5' RACE reads, gives a single entry per CDR3 protein. This sample has about 250,000 distinct CDR3 sequences; roughly a tenth occur once, and the top ten carry about 3%. Sequenced sample: blood, either unsorted or a sorted T cell fraction (not recorded which). The receptors stem from a male donor with ankylosing spondylitis or in good health (not recorded which).

This clonotype was counted at least ten times. The rearrangement uses TRBV7-2 and TRBJ2-3; 7 nucleotides align to TRBD2. CDR1 is SGHTA and CDR2 is FQGNSA in the germline V gene. With 2 bases clipped from V and 2 bases from J, the junction kept 7 bases outside the gene matches. This CDR3 is built from 16 residues. CDR3 amino acids: CASSLRTSAPTDTQYF. The CDR3 DNA reads TGTGCCAGCAGCTTACGGACTAGTGCCCCCACAGATACGCAGTATTTT.

This clonotype was picked up many times. This chain links TRBV10-3 with TRBJ2-1; a possible D gene is TRBD2 (7 bases). CDR1 and CDR2 (germline): ENHRY, SYGVKD. The ends were cut back, 2 bases at V and 2 bases at J, with 10 bases in the middle. This CDR3 comprises 15 residues. CDR3 in amino acids: CAISERGATYNEQFF. For the CDR3, the DNA is TGTGCCATCAGTGAGCGGGGGGCGACCTACAATGAGCAGTTCTTC.

This clonotype has a count of ten or more. This chain joins TRBV30 and TRBJ2-7; no definite D call. Germline lookup yields CDR1 GTSNPN and CDR2 SVGIG (reference sequence). The CDR3 length is 11 residues. V was clipped by 1 base and J by 4 bases, with 5 bases between them. In nucleotides, the CDR3 is TGTGCCTGGAGTGACCATTACGAGCAGTACTTC. Amino acids: CAWSDHYEQYF.

This clonotype was seen many times. V and J are TRBV10-3 and TRBJ2-6; no clear D gene. The germline gives CDR1 ENHRY, CDR2 SYGVKD. This CDR3 spans 16 amino acids. Trimming pared 0 bases from V and 3 bases from J, leaving 9 bases between. CDR3 sequence: CAISESEDYGANVLTF. The CDR3 DNA follows: TGTGCCATCAGTGAGTCAGAGGATTATGGGGCCAACGTCCTGACTTTC.

This clonotype occurred a few times. This sequence joins TRBV7-2 and TRBJ1-2, with D unresolved. Germline CDR1 reads SGHTA; CDR2 reads FQGNSA. The CDR3 is 15 residues long. V lost 1 base, J lost 4 bases, and 13 bases lay in between. The CDR3 protein is CASSLEPQVSYGYTF. The CDR3 DNA sequence: TGTGCCAGCAGCTTAGAGCCTCAGGTCAGCTATGGCTACACCTTC.

This clonotype was picked up many times. The CDR3 loop is CASTMSYSTGELFF. The CDR3 DNA is TGTGCCAGCACCATGTCCTATTCTACCGGGGAGCTGTTTTTT. The V gene is TRBV27, the J gene TRBJ2-2; D unresolved. Germline CDR1 reads MNHEY; CDR2 reads SMNVEV (reference sequence). Deletions cut 7 bases from V and 5 bases from J, with 14 bases between. The CDR3 runs 14 residues.

This clonotype was seen repeatedly, ten times or more. This chain connects TRBV30 to TRBJ2-3, with a possible D match to TRBD2 (5 bases). CDR1 is GTSNPN and CDR2 is SVGIG in the germline V gene (reference sequence). The CDR3 spans 12 residues. Trimming took 1 base from V and 3 from J, leaving 5 bases between them. The CDR3 bases are TGTGCCTGGAGTGGCGGGACAGATACGCAGTATTTT. Protein product: CAWSGGTDTQYF.

This clonotype occurred many times. This chain joins TRBV27 and TRBJ1-1; no reliable D call. This CDR3 has 14 residues. V was pared by 8 bases and J by 5 bases, with 18 bases between. Looked up from germline, CDR1 is MNHEY and CDR2 is SMNVEV (reference sequence). CDR3 residues: CASRREGWETEAFF. The CDR3 coding sequence is TGTGCCAGCCGACGAGAGGGCTGGGAGACTGAAGCTTTCTTT.

This clonotype has a count of ten or more. The chain uses TRBV5-1 and TRBJ1-1, with D uncertain. This CDR3 comprises 14 residues. Trimming left V 4 bases short and J 0 bases short, with 10 bases between. The germline gives CDR1 SGHRS, CDR2 YFSETQ. CDR3 bases: TGCGCCAGCAGCCAGGACGGTCTGAACACTGAAGCTTTCTTT. This codes for CASSQDGLNTEAFF.

The chain combines TRBV6-1 with TRBJ2-7; TRBD1 is a possible D gene (6 bases). The CDR3 extends over 16 amino acids. Germline CDR1 and CDR2: MNHNS and SASEGT. V shed 2 bases and J shed 0 bases, with 14 bases lying between them. CDR3 in amino acids: CASSEQGTPSSYEQYF. CDR3 in DNA: TGTGCCAGCAGTGAACAAGGGACACCTAGCTCCTACGAGCAGTACTTC.

The genes are TRBV7-9 and TRBJ1-5; 11 positions agree with TRBD1. The V gene end was trimmed by 4 bases and the J gene end by 2 bases; junction bases not matched to a gene: 7. Germline CDR1 is SEHNR and CDR2 is FQNEAQ (reference sequence). This CDR3 has 17 amino acids. Written as DNA, the CDR3 is TGTGCCAGCAGCTCGGGGGACAGGGGGTTAGGCAATCAGCCCCAGCATTTT. It translates to CASSSGDRGLGNQPQHF.

This clonotype was counted many times. This rearrangement joins TRBV3-1 to TRBJ2-2; D might be TRBD2 (6 bases). There are 16 residues in the CDR3. V was pared by 3 bases and J by 1 base, with 12 bases between. Germline V gives CDR1 LGHDT, CDR2 YNNKEL (reference sequence). CDR3 nucleotide sequence: TGTGCCAGCAGCCACCGGGGGACCCGGAACACCGGGGAGCTGTTTTTT. Translated, it gives CASSHRGTRNTGELFF.

This clonotype was seen ten or more times. The V call is TRBV20-1, the J call TRBJ2-1; possibly TRBD2 for D (6 bases). V lost 5 bases and J 2 bases, leaving 13 bases between the germline ends. The CDR3 is 14 residues long. Germline V gene data show CDR1 as DFQATT and CDR2 as SNEGSKA (reference sequence). The CDR3 loop is CSAVPRLAYNEQFF. The CDR3 DNA sequence: TGCAGTGCTGTCCCCCGACTAGCCTACAATGAGCAGTTCTTC.